This T cell receptor beta chain is from a study of OX40 agonist ivuxolimab in advanced cancers. Study results and caveats: Circulating CD4+ and CD8+ T cells showed clonal expansion by week 6 at 0.1 to 3.0 mg/kg. Antigen targets of the expanded peripheral T cells went undetermined.

The table came from immunoSEQ multiplex PCR; TCRdb's copy has only in-frame clones and leaves some out. The profile shows 65,000 to 95,000 clones, about 91% of them singletons. Turning to this clone: Its antigen is unidentified.

Germline V gene lookup returns CDR1 GTSNPN and CDR2 SVGIG (reference sequence). V dropped 0 bases and J dropped 5 bases, with 5 bases sitting between them. The CDR3 totals 11 residues. This sample comprised CD4+ or CD8+ T cells sorted from blood, obtained in a trial of the OX40 agonist ivuxolimab. This rearrangement joins TRBV30 to TRBJ2-7; unclear D gene. The source of this sequence is an adult with an advanced solid tumor such as melanoma, head and neck, liver or kidney cancer. The CDR3 sequence is CAWSVPNEQYF. In nucleotides, the CDR3 is TGTGCCTGGAGTGTACCGAACGAGCAGTACTTC.